What follows is one T cell receptor (beta chain) and its context. The antigen this receptor binds is unknown. No base quality information exists; no much larger clone differs at one position. As encoded in the germline V gene, CDR1 is MNHEY while CDR2 is SVGAGI. From its cysteine to its phenylalanine, the CDR3 spans 14 amino acids. Of the read, only the CDR3 DNA is kept; its 42 bases are in frame from base 1. V is shortened by 5 bases, J by 2 bases, and the region joining them spans 10 bases. This entry is derived from a study of cytomegalovirus exposure and HLA in healthy donors (dated by TCRdb to the late 2010s). At the level of the whole study: An earlier analysis of approximately 590 of the donors reported more than 250 Gb of sequence data and 117 million unique TCR beta sequences from about 179 million T cells. Among the roughly 400 genotyped donors, around 81% belonged to the genetic ancestry cluster associated with self-reported Caucasian donors. In the later analysis, no new phenotypic data were used to find candidate immune exposures; instead, reliance was placed on TCR beta sequences and their occurrence across donors. The number of typed donors differed by locus: about 620-640 for A, B, C, DRB1 and DQB1; 522 for DQA1; around 610 for DPA1; and around 490 for DPB1. On average, around 230,000 unique TCR beta nucleotide sequences were sequenced per donor among 398 genotyped donors of the cohort, with roughly a sixth of those sequences being non-productive. Besides the first cohort of more than 650 subjects, a separate validation cohort made up of roughly 120 different subjects was used. The study aimed to test whether signatures of past pathogen exposure could be identified by cataloging public T cell receptors. A later analysis re-examined previously published TCR beta repertoires from about 670 donors and added high-resolution HLA genotyping to investigate patterns of TCR occurrence. Donor age, sex, ethnicity and CMV serostatus were compiled alongside the repertoire data. The study combined high-throughput TCR immunosequencing, statistical association of individual TCRs with disease status, and machine learning to predict cytomegalovirus infection status. Every discovery cohort repertoire had been produced on one sequencing platform. The study profiled the T cell repertoires of under 850 subjects by immunosequencing and related them to cytomegalovirus serostatus. In an earlier analysis of 587 of the donors, high-throughput TCR beta sequencing was used to judge whether each TCR beta V gene segment behaved as functional or pseudogenic. HLA typing included class I and class II loci at four-digit resolution. Because of strong linkage in the cohort, five DR-DQ haplotypes were treated as single units for association and clustering. In a later genetic analysis, genome-wide SNP genotypes for about three fifths of the roughly 670 donors were used, and that subset was treated as a discovery cohort. Roughly 290 gigabases of sequencing data and approximately 91 million unique TCR sequences made up an early release that covered under 750 HLA-typed donors. What the research found in general, with its limitations: A few of the identified cytomegalovirus-associated TCR beta chains were confirmed in vitro to be specific for cytomegalovirus antigens. The authors suggested that the approach could potentially be extended to other disease states and immunological phenotypes. Correlated functional status among segregating V segments might reflect linkage disequilibrium, but an unknown experimental factor could not be ruled out. A further reported finding was that TCR beta sequences accurately predicted the HLA-A and HLA-B alleles for most subjects in the first cohort. While some public TCRs were present in many individuals, most TCR sequences turned up only very rarely across donors. Because counts were too low, about 18 rarely observed V segments, including chromosome 9 orphons, were left out of the earlier analysis of 587 of the donors. Cytomegalovirus status was reported to be diagnosed by the classifier with high specificity and sensitivity in both the original and validation cohorts. In an earlier analysis of approximately 590 of the donors, most TCR beta V segments appeared in productive rearrangements about 87% or about 30% of the time, broadly matching IMGT annotations. This cohort had only TCR beta chains sequenced, and the lack of alpha or paired-chain data limited which features could be detected. When HLA alleles, especially DR and DQ, strongly co-occurred, attributing TCR associations to individual alleles was difficult. Some IMGT-functional V segments, including TRBV6-2 and TRBV6-3, could not be told apart with the 87-base-pair reads, so those segments were excluded. Sequencing depth was assumed to be roughly uniform across donors in the presence/absence analyses, though that assumption may not hold. Because HLA typing was unavailable for some donors at each locus, only the typed subset was used in association tests. The study listed 170 or so TCR beta chains as associated with cytomegalovirus. According to a later analysis, most CMV-associated TCR beta chains appeared to be HLA-restricted, and the HLA associations seemed to be driven largely by CMV exposure. The sequencing pipeline was judged likely to have produced a cluster of highly shared sequence variants as a technical artifact. A later genetic analysis associated a missense DCLRE1C variant with V-gene and J-gene trimming of TCR beta chains, and an independent cohort replicated the association. Specific HLA alleles were associated with over 15,000 TCR beta sequences at a false discovery rate of 0.05 in a later analysis. Several of the top co-occurrence clusters appeared to be linked to parvovirus B19, influenza, CMV and Epstein-Barr virus, according to a later analysis. CMV serostatus was the only immune exposure information available for the cohort. Compared with equally common non-associated chains, HLA-associated TCR beta chains in a later analysis were more clonally expanded and had lower generation probabilities. A later analysis found that TCR association rates varied across HLA loci, with DRB1 alleles showing the most associated TCRs and HLA-C alleles the fewest. Compared with the roughly 600-donor mean, donors in an Asian-associated ancestry cluster had fewer N-insertions in productive TCRs, according to a later genetic analysis.

The method was the immunoSEQ multiplex PCR assay. A mixture of 60 forward primers for TCR Vbeta segments and 13 reverse primers for TCR Jbeta segments was used in the multiplex PCR. A multiplex PCR assay on genomic DNA amplified the CDR3 region of rearranged TCR beta genes. The amplified TCR beta libraries were sequenced on the Illumina HiSeq System as 87-base-pair reads. The original pipeline was this. A later analysis tallied 75 million to 95 million unique TCR beta chains across the 666 repertoires, and approximately 11 million of those chains were shared by two or more donors. A nearest-neighbor algorithm error-corrected the raw reads and collapsed the reads into unique sequences, merging closely related sequences to remove PCR and sequencing errors. CDR3 sequences were aligned to IMGT reference sequences to assign V, D and J gene segments. Each retained sequence needed at least a six-nucleotide match to both a V gene segment and a J gene segment. A rearrangement counted as productive if the CDR3 had no stop codons and remained in frame with V and J, and every other rearrangement counted as non-productive. CDR3 was defined by IMGT convention, running from the second conserved V-encoded cysteine to the conserved J-encoded phenylalanine. The earlier analysis of a few hundred of the donors excluded sequences that lacked an unambiguous match to a single V gene segment. In an earlier analysis of some 590 of the donors, V segments were called functional above 56.7% productive rearrangements and were called segregating when the between-donor standard deviation exceeded 5%. A statistical classification framework was developed to diagnose cytomegalovirus status using the catalog of TCR beta chain sequences. V and J gene assignment, in a later analysis, came from comparing TCR nucleotide sequences with IMGT/GENE-DB human TR gene sequences. In a later analysis, CDR3 sequences and most-parsimonious VDJ recombination scenarios were assigned using the TCRdist pipeline. In a later analysis, each TCR beta chain was defined by its CDR3 amino acid sequence together with its V-gene family, and reads without a unique V-gene family were excluded. A later analysis removed 600 or so highly shared, low-generation-probability nucleotide sequences to deal with suspected cross-contamination and a sequencing artifact. In a later analysis, a clonal expansion index for each public chain was calculated from normalized within-repertoire ranks of inferred template counts. Generation probabilities in a later analysis came from a VDJ recombination model fitted to out-of-frame rearrangements, and those results were checked against IGoR. In a later analysis, TCR-TCR, TCR-HLA and TCR-CMV co-occurrence was scored with hypergeometric tests, and a repertoire-size bias correction was applied to TCR pairs. In a later analysis, false discovery rates were estimated by permuting HLA or CMV assignments 20 times. A later analysis grouped co-occurring TCRs with DBSCAN, adding TCRdist sequence similarity when clustering within HLA-allele-positive subsets. Repertoires with fewer than 30,000 or more than 120,000 public chains, plus five repertoires with anomalous nucleotide sharing, were excluded from co-occurrence clustering. TCRdb's version of the immuneACCESS table is confined to in-frame rearrangements and falls short of the full clone set. An unresolved V gene accounts for under half of the shortfall where checked; the remainder is of unknown origin. V, J and clone size reflect that table, while D and trimming were determined from the DNA. The sample records 95,000 to 110,000 clones, 73% of which are singletons. Around 7.4% of the sample comes from the top ten.

The cohort comprised 670 or so healthy bone marrow donors. All cohort members were sampled while nominally healthy, although unrecorded immune exposures were likely present. The donor tested CMV seronegative and was one of the 352 seronegative cohort members. Each donor provided a peripheral blood sample, and peripheral blood mononuclear cells were used for TCR beta sequencing. Genomic DNA extraction from the blood cell samples was performed with the Qiagen DNeasy Blood Extraction Kit. The chain is assembled from TRBV6-5 and TRBJ2-1; TRBD2 is perhaps the D gene, given 6 matching bases. The sample consisted of PBMCs. The sequence was collected from a man aged 25 to 45 in good health and CMV-seronegative. The DNA reads TGTGCCAGCAGTCGGGAGCGGGCCTACAATGAGCAGTTCTTC. Its coded protein is CASSRERAYNEQFF.